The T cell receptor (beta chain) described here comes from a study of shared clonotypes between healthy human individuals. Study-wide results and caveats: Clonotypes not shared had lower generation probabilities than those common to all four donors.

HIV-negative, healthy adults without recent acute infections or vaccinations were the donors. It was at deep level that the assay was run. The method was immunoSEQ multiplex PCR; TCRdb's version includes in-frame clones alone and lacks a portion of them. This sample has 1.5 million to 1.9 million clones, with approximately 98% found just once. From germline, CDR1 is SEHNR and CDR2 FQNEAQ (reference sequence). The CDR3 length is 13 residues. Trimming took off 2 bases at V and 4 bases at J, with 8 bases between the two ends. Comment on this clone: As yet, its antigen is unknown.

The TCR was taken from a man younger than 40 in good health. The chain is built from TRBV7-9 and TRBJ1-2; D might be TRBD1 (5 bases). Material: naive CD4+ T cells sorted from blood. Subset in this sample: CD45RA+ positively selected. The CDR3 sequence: CASSLQGPYGYTF. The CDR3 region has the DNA TGTGCCAGCAGCTTACAGGGACCCTATGGCTACACCTTC.